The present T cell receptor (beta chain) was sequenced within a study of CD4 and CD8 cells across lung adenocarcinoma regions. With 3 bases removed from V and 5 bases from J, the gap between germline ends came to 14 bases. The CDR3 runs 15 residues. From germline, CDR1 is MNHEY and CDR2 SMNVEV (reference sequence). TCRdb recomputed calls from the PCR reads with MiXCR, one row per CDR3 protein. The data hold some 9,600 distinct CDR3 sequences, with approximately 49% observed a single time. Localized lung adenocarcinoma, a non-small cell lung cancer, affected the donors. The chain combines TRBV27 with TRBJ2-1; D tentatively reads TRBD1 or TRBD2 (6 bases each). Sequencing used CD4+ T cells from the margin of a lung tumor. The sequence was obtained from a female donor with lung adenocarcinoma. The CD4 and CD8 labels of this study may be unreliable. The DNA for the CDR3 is TGTGCCAGCAGTTTCGGGGGCGACGGCAACAATGAGCAGTTCTTC. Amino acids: CASSFGGDGNNEQFF.